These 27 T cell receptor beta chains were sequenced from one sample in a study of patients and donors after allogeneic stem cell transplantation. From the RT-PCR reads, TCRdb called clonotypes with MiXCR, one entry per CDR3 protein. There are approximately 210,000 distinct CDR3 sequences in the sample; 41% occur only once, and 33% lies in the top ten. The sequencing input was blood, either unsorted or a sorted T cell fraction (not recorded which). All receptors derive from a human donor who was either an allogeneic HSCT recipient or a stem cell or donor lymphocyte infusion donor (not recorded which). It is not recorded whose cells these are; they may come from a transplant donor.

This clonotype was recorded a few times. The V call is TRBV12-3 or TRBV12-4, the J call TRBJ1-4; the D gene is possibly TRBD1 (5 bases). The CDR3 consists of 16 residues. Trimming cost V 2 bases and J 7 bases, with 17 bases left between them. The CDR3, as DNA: TGTGCCAGCAGTTTAAGTATCGGGCAGGGCGGTGAAAAACTGTTTTTT. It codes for CASSLSIGQGGEKLFF.

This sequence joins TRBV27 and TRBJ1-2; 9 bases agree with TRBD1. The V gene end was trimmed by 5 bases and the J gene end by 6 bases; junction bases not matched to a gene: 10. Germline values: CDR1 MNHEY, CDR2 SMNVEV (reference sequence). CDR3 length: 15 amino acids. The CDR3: CASSTPGTGKDGYTF. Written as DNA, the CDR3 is TGTGCCAGCAGTACTCCGGGGACAGGGAAGGATGGCTACACCTTC.

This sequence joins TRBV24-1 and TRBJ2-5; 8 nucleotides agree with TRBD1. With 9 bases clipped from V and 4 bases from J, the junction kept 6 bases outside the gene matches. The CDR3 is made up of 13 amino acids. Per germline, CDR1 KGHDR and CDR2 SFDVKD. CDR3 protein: CATDQGAGETQYF. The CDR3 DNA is TGTGCCACCGATCAGGGGGCGGGAGAGACCCAGTACTTC.

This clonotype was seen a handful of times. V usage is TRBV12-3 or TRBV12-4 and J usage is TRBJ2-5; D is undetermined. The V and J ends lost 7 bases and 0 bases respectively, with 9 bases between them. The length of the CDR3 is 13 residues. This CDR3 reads CASTSLYQETQYF. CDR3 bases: TGTGCCAGCACCTCCTTGTACCAAGAGACCCAGTACTTC.

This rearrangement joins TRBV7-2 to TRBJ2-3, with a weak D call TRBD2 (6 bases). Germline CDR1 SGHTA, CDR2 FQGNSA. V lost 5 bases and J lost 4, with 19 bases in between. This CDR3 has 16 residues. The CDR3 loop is CASSHRGERVPDTQYF. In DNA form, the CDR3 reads TGTGCCAGCAGCCACCGCGGTGAGCGGGTCCCAGATACGCAGTATTTT. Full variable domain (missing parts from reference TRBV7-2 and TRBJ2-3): GAGVSQSPSNKVTEKGKDVELRCDPISGHTALYWYRQSLGQGLEFLIYFQGNSAPDKSGLPSDRFSAERTGGSVSTLTIQRTQQEDSAVYLCASSHRGERVPDTQYFGPGTRLTVL.

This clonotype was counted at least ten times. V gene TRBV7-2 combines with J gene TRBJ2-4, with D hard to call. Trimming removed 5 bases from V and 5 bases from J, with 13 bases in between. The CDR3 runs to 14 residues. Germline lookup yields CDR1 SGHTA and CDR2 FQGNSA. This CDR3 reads CASSAVRAQNIQYF. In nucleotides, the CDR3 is TGTGCCAGCAGCGCAGTCCGGGCGCAAAACATTCAGTACTTC.

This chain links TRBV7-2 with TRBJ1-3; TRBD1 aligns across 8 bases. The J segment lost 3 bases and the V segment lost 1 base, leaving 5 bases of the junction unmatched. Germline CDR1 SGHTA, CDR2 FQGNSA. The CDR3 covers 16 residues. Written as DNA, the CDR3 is TGTGCCAGCAGCTTAGGACCACAGGGGGTTGGAAACACCATATATTTT. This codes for CASSLGPQGVGNTIYF.

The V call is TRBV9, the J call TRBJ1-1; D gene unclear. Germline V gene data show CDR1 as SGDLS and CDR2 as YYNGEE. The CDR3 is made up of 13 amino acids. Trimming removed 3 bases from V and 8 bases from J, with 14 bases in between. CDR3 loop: CASSALGGREAFF. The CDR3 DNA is TGTGCCAGCAGCGCTCTCGGCGGCCGCGAAGCTTTCTTT. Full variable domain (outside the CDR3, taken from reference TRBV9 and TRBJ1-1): DSGVTQTPKHLITATGQRVTLRCSPRSGDLSVYWYQQSLDQGLQFLIQYYNGEERAKGNILERFSAQQFPDLHSELNLSSLELGDSALYFCASSALGGREAFFGQGTRLTVV.

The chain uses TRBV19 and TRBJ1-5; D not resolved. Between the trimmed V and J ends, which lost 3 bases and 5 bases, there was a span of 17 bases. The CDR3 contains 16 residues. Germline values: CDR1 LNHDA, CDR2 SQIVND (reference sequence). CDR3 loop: CASSIQSPFLYQPQHF. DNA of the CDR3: TGTGCCAGTAGTATCCAATCCCCTTTCCTATATCAGCCCCAGCATTTT. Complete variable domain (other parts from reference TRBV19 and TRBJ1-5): DGGITQSPKYLFRKEGQNVTLSCEQNLNHDAMYWYRQDPGQGLRLIYYSQIVNDFQKGDIAEGYSVSREKKESFPLTVTSAQKNPTAFYLCASSIQSPFLYQPQHFGDGTRLSIL.

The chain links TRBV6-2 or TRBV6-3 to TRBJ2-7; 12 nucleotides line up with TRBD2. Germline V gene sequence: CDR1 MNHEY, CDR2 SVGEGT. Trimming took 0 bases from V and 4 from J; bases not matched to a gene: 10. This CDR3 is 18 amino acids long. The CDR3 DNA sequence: TGTGCCAGCAGTTACTCTACTAGCGGGAGGATCCGGACGTACGAGCAGTACTTC. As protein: CASSYSTSGRIRTYEQYF.

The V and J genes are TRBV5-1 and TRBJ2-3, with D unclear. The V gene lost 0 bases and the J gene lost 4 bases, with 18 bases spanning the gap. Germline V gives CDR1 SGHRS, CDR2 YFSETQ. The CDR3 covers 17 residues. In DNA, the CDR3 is TGCGCCAGCAGCTTGGTTTTCGAGGACGGTCTGGCAGATACGCAGTATTTT. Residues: CASSLVFEDGLADTQYF.

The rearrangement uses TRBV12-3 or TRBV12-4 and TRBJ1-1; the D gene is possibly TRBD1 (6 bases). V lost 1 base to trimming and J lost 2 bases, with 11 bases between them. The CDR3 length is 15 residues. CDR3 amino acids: CASSLERGVNTEAFF. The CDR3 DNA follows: TGTGCCAGCAGTTTAGAAAGGGGGGTAAACACTGAAGCTTTCTTT.

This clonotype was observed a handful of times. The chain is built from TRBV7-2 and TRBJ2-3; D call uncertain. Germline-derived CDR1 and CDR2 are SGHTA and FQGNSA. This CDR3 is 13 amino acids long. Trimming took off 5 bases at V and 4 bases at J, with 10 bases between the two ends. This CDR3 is CASSPGPSDTQYF. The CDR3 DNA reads TGTGCCAGCAGCCCAGGCCCCTCAGATACGCAGTATTTT. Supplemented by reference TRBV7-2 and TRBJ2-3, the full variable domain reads GAGVSQSPSNKVTEKGKDVELRCDPISGHTALYWYRQSLGQGLEFLIYFQGNSAPDKSGLPSDRFSAERTGGSVSTLTIQRTQQEDSAVYLCASSPGPSDTQYFGPGTRLTVL.

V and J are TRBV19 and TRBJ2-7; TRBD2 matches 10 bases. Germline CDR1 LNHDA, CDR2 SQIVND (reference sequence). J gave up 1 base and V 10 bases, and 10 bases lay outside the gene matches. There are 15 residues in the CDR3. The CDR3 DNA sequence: TGTGCCACTCAACGGACTAGCGGAACTTCCTACGAGCAGTACTTC. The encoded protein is CATQRTSGTSYEQYF.

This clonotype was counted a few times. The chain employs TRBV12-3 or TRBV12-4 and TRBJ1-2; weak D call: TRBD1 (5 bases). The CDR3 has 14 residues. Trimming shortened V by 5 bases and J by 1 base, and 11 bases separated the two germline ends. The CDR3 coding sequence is TGTGCCAGCAGTCCCCCGGGGGTTAACTATGGCTACACCTTC. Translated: CASSPPGVNYGYTF.

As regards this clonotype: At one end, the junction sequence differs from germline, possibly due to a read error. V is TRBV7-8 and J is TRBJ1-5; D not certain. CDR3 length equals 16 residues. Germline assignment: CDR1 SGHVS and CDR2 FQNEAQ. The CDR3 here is CASSLGASYSNQPRHF. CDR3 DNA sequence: TGTGCCAGCAGCTTAGGCGCATCCTATAGCAATCAGCCCCGGCATTTT.

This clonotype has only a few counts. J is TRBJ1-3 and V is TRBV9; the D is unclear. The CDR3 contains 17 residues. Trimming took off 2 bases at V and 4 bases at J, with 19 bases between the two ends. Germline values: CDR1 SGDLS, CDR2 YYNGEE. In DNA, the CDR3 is TGTGCCAGCAGCGTCTCACGGAGTGGTCCGGGGGGAAACACCATATATTTT. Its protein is CASSVSRSGPGGNTIYF. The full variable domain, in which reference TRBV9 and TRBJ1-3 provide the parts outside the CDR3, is DSGVTQTPKHLITATGQRVTLRCSPRSGDLSVYWYQQSLDQGLQFLIQYYNGEERAKGNILERFSAQQFPDLHSELNLSSLELGDSALYFCASSVSRSGPGGNTIYFGEGSWLTVV.

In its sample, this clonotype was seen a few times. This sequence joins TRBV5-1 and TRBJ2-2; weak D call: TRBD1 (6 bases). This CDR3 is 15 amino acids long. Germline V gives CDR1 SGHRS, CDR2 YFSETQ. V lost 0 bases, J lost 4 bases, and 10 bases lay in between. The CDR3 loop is CASSLVRGSTGELFF. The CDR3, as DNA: TGCGCCAGCAGCTTGGTCAGGGGAAGCACCGGGGAGCTGTTTTTT.

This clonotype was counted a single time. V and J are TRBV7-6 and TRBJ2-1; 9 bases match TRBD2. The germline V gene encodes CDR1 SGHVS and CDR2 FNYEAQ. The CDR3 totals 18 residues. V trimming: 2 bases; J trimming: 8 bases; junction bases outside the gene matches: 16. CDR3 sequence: CASSLTPAGTSLADEQFF. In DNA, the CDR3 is TGTGCCAGCAGCTTAACCCCTGCCGGGACTAGCCTGGCCGATGAGCAGTTCTTC.

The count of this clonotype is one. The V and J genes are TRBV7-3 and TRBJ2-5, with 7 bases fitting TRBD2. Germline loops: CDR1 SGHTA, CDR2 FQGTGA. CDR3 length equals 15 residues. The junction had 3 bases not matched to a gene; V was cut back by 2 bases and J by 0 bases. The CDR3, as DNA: TGTGCCAGCAGCTTAGAGGGACTAAACCAAGAGACCCAGTACTTC. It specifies CASSLEGLNQETQYF. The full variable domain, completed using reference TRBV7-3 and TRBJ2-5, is GAGVSQTPSNKVTEKGKYVELRCDPISGHTALYWYRQSLGQGPEFLIYFQGTGAADDSGLPNDRFFAVRPEGSVSTLKIQRTERGDSAVYLCASSLEGLNQETQYFGPGTRLLVL.

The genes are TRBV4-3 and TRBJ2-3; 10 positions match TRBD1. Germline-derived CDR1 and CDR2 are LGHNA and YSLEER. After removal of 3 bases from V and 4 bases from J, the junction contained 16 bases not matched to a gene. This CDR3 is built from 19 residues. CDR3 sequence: CASSHPPRDRGLVADTQYF. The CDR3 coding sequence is TGCGCCAGCAGCCACCCTCCTCGGGACAGGGGTCTTGTGGCAGATACGCAGTATTTT.

This CDR3 is CASSYRPGTDYNSPLHF. CDR3 bases: TGTGCCAGCAGTTACCGACCCGGGACAGATTATAATTCACCCCTCCACTTT. This chain joins TRBV6-5 and TRBJ1-6, with 7 bases fitting TRBD1. This CDR3 comprises 17 residues. CDR1 and CDR2 from the germline V gene are MNHEY and SVGAGI. V lost 2 bases, J lost 4 bases, and 8 bases stayed unmatched.

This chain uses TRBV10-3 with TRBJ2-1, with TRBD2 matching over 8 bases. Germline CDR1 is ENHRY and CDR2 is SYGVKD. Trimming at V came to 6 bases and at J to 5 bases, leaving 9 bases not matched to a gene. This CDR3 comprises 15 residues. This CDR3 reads CAISYLAGQNNEQFF. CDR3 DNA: TGTGCCATCAGCTATCTAGCGGGCCAAAACAATGAGCAGTTCTTC.

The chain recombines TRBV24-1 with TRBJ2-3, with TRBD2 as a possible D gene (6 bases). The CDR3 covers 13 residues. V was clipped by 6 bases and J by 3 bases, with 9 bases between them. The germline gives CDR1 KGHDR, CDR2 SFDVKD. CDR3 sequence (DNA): TGTGCCACCAGTTCTGGGACTACAGATACGCAGTATTTT. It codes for CATSSGTTDTQYF.

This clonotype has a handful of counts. For the CDR3, the DNA is TGTGCCAGCAGTATCGTCACAAAGGGACAGCGTCTCACTGAAGCTTTCTTT. Translating gives CASSIVTKGQRLTEAFF. The V gene is TRBV12-3 or TRBV12-4, the J gene TRBJ1-1; 7 nucleotides match TRBD1. V dropped 5 bases and J dropped 4; count of bases not matched to a gene: 16. The CDR3 extends over 17 amino acids.

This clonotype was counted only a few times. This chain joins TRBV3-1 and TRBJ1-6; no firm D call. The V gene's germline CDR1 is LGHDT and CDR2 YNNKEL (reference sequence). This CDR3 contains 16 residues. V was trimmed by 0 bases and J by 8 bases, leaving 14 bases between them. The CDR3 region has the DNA TGTGCCAGCAGCCAAGATCGGAAGGCCAGGTATTCACCCCTCCACTTT. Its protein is CASSQDRKARYSPLHF.

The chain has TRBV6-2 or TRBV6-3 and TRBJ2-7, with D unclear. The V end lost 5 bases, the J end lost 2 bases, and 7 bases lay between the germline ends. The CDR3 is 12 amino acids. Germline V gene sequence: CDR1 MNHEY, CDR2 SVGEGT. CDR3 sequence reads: CASSGLTYEQYF. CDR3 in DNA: TGTGCCAGCAGTGGGTTGACCTACGAGCAGTACTTC.